Included here is one TCR beta chain sequence, with context. Its antigen is unidentified. The CDR3 runs 16 residues. Between the trimmed V and J ends, which lost 3 bases and 6 bases, there was a span of 17 bases. Germline V gives CDR1 KGHSH, CDR2 LQKENI. Investigators prepared the TCR beta libraries by applying iRepertoire HTBI primers and Arm-PCR of CDR3 regions. TCRdb re-derived calls from the multiplex PCR reads in MiXCR, one entry per CDR3 protein. This table holds some 350,000 distinct CDR3 sequences, about a sixth found once. These data originate in a study of regulatory T cells in long-lasting Graves disease. Study-wide results and caveats: There was favoring of TRBV28, TRBJ1-2 and TRBJ2-5 in persistent disease. The sample size was small, and this may have reduced accuracy.

The time point: newly diagnosed GD, antithyroid drugs for less than 3 months. Researchers made the TCR library from RNA that was extracted from PBMCs. Graves' disease diagnoses followed American Thyroid Association guidelines. These data also featured in a second study, about T cells in Graves' hyperthyroidism and ophthalmopathy. That study reports: HTBI primers were employed in a first-round RT-PCR of the TCR CDR3.

The receptor comes from a young woman with Graves disease. The chain links TRBV18 to TRBJ2-2, with D perhaps TRBD1 (6 bases). The sample was peripheral blood mononuclear cells (PBMCs), taken at new diagnosis, from a patient treated with antithyroid drugs. The CDR3 DNA is TGTGCCAGCTCACCTATAACTCCGACAGGCTCCGGGGAGCTGTTTTTT. Residues: CASSPITPTGSGELFF.